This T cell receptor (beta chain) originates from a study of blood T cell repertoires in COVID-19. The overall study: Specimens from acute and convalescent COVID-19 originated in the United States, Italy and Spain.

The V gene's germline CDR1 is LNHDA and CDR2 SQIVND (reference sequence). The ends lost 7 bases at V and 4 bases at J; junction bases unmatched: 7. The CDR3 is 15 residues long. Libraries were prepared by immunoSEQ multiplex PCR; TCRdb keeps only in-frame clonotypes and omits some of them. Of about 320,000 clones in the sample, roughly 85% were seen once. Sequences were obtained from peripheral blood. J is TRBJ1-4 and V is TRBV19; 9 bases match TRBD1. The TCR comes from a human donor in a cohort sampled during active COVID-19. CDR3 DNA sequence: TGTGCCAGTACCGTGGGACAGGGAGGTAATGAAAAACTGTTTTTT. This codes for CASTVGQGGNEKLFF.